The 4 T cell receptor beta chains below all came from one sample that was sequenced in a study of shared clonotypes between healthy human individuals. Clones were read by immunoSEQ multiplex PCR, and TCRdb kept only the in-frame ones, dropping some. The top ten clones hold 0.35% to 0.45% of a sample with approximately 2.5 million clones, under 95% of them seen once. Sequencing was performed on naive CD4+ T cells from PBMCs. The subset was: CD45RA+ positively selected. The receptors here all came from a young man in good health. Some clones in this sample may be carry-over from other donors' samples.

CDR3 in amino acids: CAWSDRINYGYTF. CDR3 in DNA: TGTGCCTGGAGTGACAGAATCAACTATGGCTACACCTTC. The chain recombines TRBV30 with TRBJ1-2; the D is unclear. The CDR3 spans 13 residues. V dropped 1 base and J dropped 2 bases, with 8 bases sitting between them. The germline gives CDR1 GTSNPN, CDR2 SVGIG (reference sequence).

This chain joins TRBV15 and TRBJ1-2; no reliable D call. The V end was cut by 1 base, the J end by 2 bases, with 8 bases between. This CDR3 contains 14 residues. Per the germline V gene, CDR1 is LNHNV and CDR2 is YYDKDF (reference sequence). CDR3 region: CATSRGPINYGYTF. Written as DNA, the CDR3 is TGTGCCACCAGCAGAGGACCGATAAACTATGGCTACACCTTC. Full variable domain (missing parts from reference TRBV15 and TRBJ1-2): DAMVIQNPRYQVTQFGKPVTLSCSQTLNHNVMYWYQQKSSQAPKLLFHYYDKDFNNEADTPDNFQSRRPNTSFCFLDIRSPGLGDTAMYLCATSRGPINYGYTFGSGTRLTVV.

This chain links TRBV28 with TRBJ1-5, with a weak D call TRBD1 (6 bases). The CDR3 spans 15 residues. CDR1 and CDR2 from the germline V gene are MDHEN and SYDVKM. Trimming removed 2 bases from V and 6 bases from J, with 14 bases in between. CDR3 region: CASSLTGGLGQPQHF. Written as DNA, the CDR3 is TGTGCCAGCAGTTTAACGGGGGGCCTGGGTCAGCCCCAGCATTTT.

This clone was seen just once. J is TRBJ1-4 and V is TRBV7-2; D gene uncertain. Between the trimmed V and J ends, which lost 2 bases and 0 bases, there was a span of 7 bases. The CDR3 covers 15 residues. Germline loops: CDR1 SGHTA, CDR2 FQGNSA. DNA for the CDR3: TGTGCCAGCAGCTTATCGGCAGCAACTAATGAAAAACTGTTTTTT. Its protein is CASSLSAATNEKLFF.